A selection of T cell receptor beta chains follows, all from one sample in a study of PD-L1 blockade in urothelial cancer. Generated by immunoSEQ multiplex PCR, the TCRdb table keeps only in-frame clones and is missing some. The table includes some 100,000 clones, around 93% detected once. The sample was PBMCs, taken around atezolizumab (anti-PD-L1) treatment. These receptors all stem from an elderly woman with urothelial cancer. CDR3s include the opening cysteine and the closing phenylalanine or tryptophan. The order of the fields is clone size, V gene, CDR3 length, D gene, J gene, CDR3 DNA, CDR3 protein. A D gene is named only where the DNA matches it firmly. For some rows the clone size is stated as once, few or many, or as a class when expanded; others skip it.

>NA|TRBV28|14|NA|TRBJ2-7
TGTGCCAGCAGTTTGGCCGTCGGGTTTTACGAGCAGTACTTC
CASSLAVGFYEQYF
>NA|TRBV7-6|15|TRBD1|TRBJ2-3
TGTGCCAGCAGCGCCCCGGACAGGGCCCTTAATACGCAGTATTTT
CASSAPDRALNTQYF
>NA|TRBV25-1|15|TRBD1|TRBJ2-4
TGTGCCAGCAGTGATATGGGACAGGGGAGAAACATTCAGTACTTC
CASSDMGQGRNIQYF
>few|TRBV29-1|13|TRBD2|TRBJ2-1
TGCAGCACTGCCTCTTCTACTAGCGGTGAGCAGTTCTTC
CSTASSTSGEQFF
>NA|TRBV14|12|NA|TRBJ1-1
TGTGCCAGCAGCCGGTACGGTACTGAAGCTTTCTTT
CASSRYGTEAFF
>once|TRBV2|15|TRBD2|TRBJ2-3
TGTGCCAGCAGTGAAGTTGGAGCGGGAGTAGATACGCAGTATTTT
CASSEVGAGVDTQYF
>NA|TRBV7-3|13|TRBD1|TRBJ2-7
TGTGCCAGCAGCTTAACAGGGGGCTATGAGCAGTACTTC
CASSLTGGYEQYF
>NA|TRBV6-1|15|TRBD1|TRBJ2-7
TGTGCCAGCAGTGATGGGGACAGGCTCTCCTACGAGCAGTACTTC
CASSDGDRLSYEQYF
>NA|TRBV19|15|NA|TRBJ2-7
TGTGCCAGTAGTATGTCATCCGGACTCTCCTACGAGCAGTACTTC
CASSMSSGLSYEQYF
>NA|TRBV5-1|15|TRBD2|TRBJ2-3
TGCGCCAGCCGGACGGGAGGCCCCAGCACAGATACGCAGTATTTT
CASRTGGPSTDTQYF
>NA|TRBV6-1|14|TRBD1|TRBJ2-5
TGTGCCAGCTGCCAGGACAGGGGGAAGCAGACCCAGTACTTC
CASCQDRGKQTQYF
>NA|TRBV11-2|17|TRBD2|TRBJ2-3
TGTGCCAGCAGCTTAGGAACTAGCGGGAGAGGCGCAGATACGCAGTATTTT
CASSLGTSGRGADTQYF
>NA|TRBV6-5|14|TRBD1|TRBJ1-1
TGTGCCAGCAGTCACGGGACAGGAGTAACTGAAGCTTTCTTT
CASSHGTGVTEAFF
>NA|TRBV5-1|15|NA|TRBJ2-1
TGCGCCAGCAGCCGAGACCAGCGGGCGTACAATGAGCAGTTCTTC
CASSRDQRAYNEQFF
>NA|TRBV19|13|NA|TRBJ1-4
TGTGCCAGTAACGGACAGTTAGCAGAAAAACTGTTTTTT
CASNGQLAEKLFF
>once|TRBV28|15|NA|TRBJ2-7
TGTGCCAGCAGTTTTGGAGGAGGAGGAACCAACGAGCAGTACTTC
CASSFGGGGTNEQYF
>NA|TRBV10-1|16|TRBD1|TRBJ1-1
TGCGCCAGCAGTGAGAGGGGACAGCCCTCGAACACTGAAGCTTTCTTT
CASSERGQPSNTEAFF
>NA|TRBV30|14|TRBD1|TRBJ1-4
TGTGCCTGCTCTAGGGGGCGCCTTAATGAAAAACTGTTTTTT
CACSRGRLNEKLFF
>NA|TRBV9|15|NA|TRBJ2-1
TGTGCCAGCAGCGTATTCGGGACAACTTACAATGAGCAGTTCTTC
CASSVFGTTYNEQFF
>NA|TRBV6-1|16|TRBD1|TRBJ1-2
TGTGCCAGCAGTGAAGCTTTCGGACAGGGGAACTATGGCTACACCTTC
CASSEAFGQGNYGYTF
>NA|TRBV9|19|TRBD2|TRBJ2-1
TGTGCCAGCAGCGTCAGCCTAGCGGGGGGGTCTCGCTCCTACAATGAGCAGTTCTTC
CASSVSLAGGSRSYNEQFF
>NA|TRBV28|13|NA|TRBJ2-3
TGTGCCAGCATCGGTGAAGTTACAGATACGCAGTATTTT
CASIGEVTDTQYF
>NA|TRBV5-1|18|TRBD2|TRBJ2-5
TGCGCCAGCAGCTCCCGCCTGCGACTAGCGGGAGGCCAAGAGACCCAGTACTTC
CASSSRLRLAGGQETQYF
>NA|TRBV6-1|15|NA|TRBJ2-7
TGTGCCAGCAGCGAGATAGATGCCAGCGCCTACGAGCAGTACTTC
CASSEIDASAYEQYF
>NA|TRBV6-5|16|TRBD2|TRBJ2-5
TGTGCCAGCAGTTACCGTCGGACTAGCGGACAAGAGACCCAGTACTTC
CASSYRRTSGQETQYF
>few|TRBV18|14|NA|TRBJ1-1
TGTGCCAGCTCACCAGAACTACAGCGGACTGAAGCTTTCTTT
CASSPELQRTEAFF